This paragraph reports one T cell receptor (beta chain). Its target is unknown. This sample was taken from a study of blood T cells in healthy people across ages. Overall study results and limits: Age brought a roughly linear fall in TCR beta diversity measured per million T cells.

Alongside a J-beta primer mix, a sample-barcoded 5' primer served in a second PCR lasting about 6 to 11 cycles. Every cDNA molecule bore a tag from a template-switch adaptor containing 12 random nucleotides. TCRdb processed the 5' RACE reads anew with MiXCR; each CDR3 protein has one entry. The sample carries 800,000 to 900,000 distinct CDR3 sequences, roughly 60% recorded once. The CDR3 has 15 amino acids. Between the trimmed V and J ends, which lost 0 bases and 4 bases, there was a span of 12 bases. CDR1 and CDR2 from the germline V gene are MGHRA and YSYEKL. The V call is TRBV4-1, the J call TRBJ1-2; unclear D gene. The TCR was taken from a man aged 25 to 45 in good health. The sample taken for sequencing was blood. The CDR3 here is CASSQDRFGSYGYTF. DNA of the CDR3: TGCGCCAGCAGCCAAGATAGGTTCGGGTCCTATGGCTACACCTTC.